The present entry profiles one TCR beta chain with its context. There are a few counts of this clone. What this receptor recognizes is not known. Nothing much larger sits one base from this clone, and base qualities are not available. One collaborating source in Seattle enrolled patients while the patients were actively infected and followed the patients over time throughout the course of disease. The collaborating institutions used their own protocols to collect whole blood in K2EDTA tubes. For TCRbeta analysis, collaborators shipped samples as frozen whole blood, isolated PBMCs, or DNA extracted from either of those sample types. The data are from a study of blood T cell repertoires in COVID-19 (dated by TCRdb to 2020 to 2022). Concerning the study at large: Collaborator samples came from the United States, Italy and Spain and covered acute and convalescent phases of COVID-19. The material from the prospective study consisted of cDNA or gDNA derived from T cells, B-cell-depleted T cells, or PBMCs. Subjects who had been exposed to COVID-19, were actively infected with it, or had recovered from it provided the deeply sampled blood TCRbeta repertoires that made up the dataset. The repertoires were made available in a free public database intended to serve as a resource for research on the immune response to SARS-CoV-2. The samples were drawn from the first 160 participants of the ongoing ImmuneRACE study and from 1,254 subjects provided by 6 global collaborators. Sample metadata almost always included a de-identified subject ID, COVID-19 status, age in years and sex. Where available, HLA class I and class II types were obtained from metadata supplied by the sample provider rather than from assay-based typing. The paper's findings and limits, for the study overall: The quantity of clinical and demographic metadata differed by source and by participant and was supplied without curation.

Counted from cysteine to phenylalanine, this CDR3 has 14 amino acids. Just CDR3 DNA is preserved here, 42 bases in frame from base 1. Here V drops 6 bases and J drops 3 bases, and the junction holds 3 bases not matched to any gene. Based on the germline V gene, the CDR1 and CDR2 sequences are MNHEY and SVGAGI. TCRbeta CDR3 regions were amplified from genomic DNA using the immunoSEQ Assay, a bias-controlled multiplex PCR. As for how the authors treated the data: The number of nucleated cells in each sample was estimated from the amplification of reference gene primers within the assay. To quantify the absolute abundance of each unique TCRbeta CDR3 rearrangement, sequence reads were collapsed and filtered. Productive Simpson clonality was computed per sample as the square root of Simpson's diversity index over productive rearrangements. TCRdb re-hosts the immuneACCESS table, in-frame sequences only. Its copies lack some clones; in the studies checked, an unresolved V gene accounts for under half of them, and the cause for the rest is not known. The V and J calls and clone size are taken from that table; D and trimming were inferred from the DNA. For this sample there are roughly 410,000 clones; about 89% appear just once. The ten biggest clones cover 2% to 2.5% of the sample.

The sequencing input was peripheral blood. The sequence came from a woman aged 60 to 75 with COVID-19, enrolled during active disease. The chain was built from TRBV6-5 and TRBJ2-2, with TRBD2 matching 8 junction bases. This receptor has the CDR3 CASSRGGYTGELFF. The DNA sequence is as follows: TGTGCCAGCAGCCGGGGGGGATACACCGGGGAGCTGTTTTTT.